This entry lists 27 T cell receptor beta chains sequenced from one sample in a study of CD8+CD57+ T cells in acquired aplastic anemia. CDR3 and TCR beta VDJ profiling relied on genomic DNA as the template. TCRdb independently ran MiXCR on the reads; one entry per CDR3 protein. Among 150,000 to 200,000 distinct CDR3 sequences listed, 40% to 50% were seen once. CD8+CD57+ cell expansion had been shown by flow cytometry in patients chosen for sequencing. The specimen sequenced was sorted CD4+, CD8+, or CD8+CD57+ T cells (not recorded which) from PBMCs. The receptors stem from a human donor with aplastic anemia.

V usage is TRBV6-1 and J usage is TRBJ2-3; 12 nucleotides align to TRBD2. Germline V gene lookup returns CDR1 MNHNS and CDR2 SASEGT. This CDR3 region has 18 residues. V was pared by 2 bases and J by 6 bases, with 12 bases of the junction left unmatched. CDR3: CASSETLASGGAFDTQYF. CDR3 in DNA: TGTGCCAGCAGTGAAACCCTTGCTAGCGGGGGGGCATTCGATACGCAGTATTTT.

The chain combines TRBV18 with TRBJ1-1; 8 positions match TRBD1. V was clipped by 3 bases and J by 5 bases; unmatched bases: 2. Germline CDR1 and CDR2: KGHSH and LQKENI. This CDR3 is 13 amino acids long. The CDR3 bases are TGTGCCAGCTCACCGGGACAGGCTACTGAAGCTTTCTTT. Its protein is CASSPGQATEAFF. The entire variable domain, with the rest obtained from reference TRBV18 and TRBJ1-1, is as follows: NAGVMQNPRHLVRRRGQEARLRCSPMKGHSHVYWYRQLPEEGLKFMVYLQKENIIDESGMPKERFSAEFPKEGPSILRIQQVVRGDSAAYFCASSPGQATEAFFGQGTRLTVV.

This clonotype was observed at least ten times. The chain uses TRBV29-1 and TRBJ2-3, with 7 bases matching TRBD2. CDR3 length equals 15 residues. J was trimmed by 1 base and V by 6 bases; bases with no gene match: 10. CDR1 is SQVTM, CDR2 ANQGSEA, per germline. CDR3 sequence: CSVESGAPGTDTQYF. DNA for the CDR3: TGCAGCGTGGAAAGCGGGGCCCCCGGCACAGATACGCAGTATTTT.

This clonotype was seen many times. The rearrangement uses TRBV7-9 and TRBJ2-1; D gene uncertain. Trimming removed 7 bases from V and 2 bases from J, with 15 bases in between. CDR1 and CDR2 (germline): SEHNR, FQNEAQ (reference sequence). The CDR3 extends over 15 amino acids. The CDR3 nucleotides are TGTGCCAGCATCCGCATCCCAGACCCCTACAATGAGCAGTTCTTC. It yields the protein CASIRIPDPYNEQFF.

V gene TRBV4-2 combines with J gene TRBJ2-3, with 10 bases that match TRBD1. The CDR3 spans 16 residues. Germline-derived CDR1 and CDR2 are LGHNA and YNFKEQ. V was clipped by 4 bases and J by 2 bases; unmatched bases: 6. In nucleotides, the CDR3 is TGTGCCAGCAGCCTTGGGACAGGGGTGGCCACAGATACGCAGTATTTT. This codes for CASSLGTGVATDTQYF.

The V call is TRBV19, the J call TRBJ2-4; 14 bases agree with TRBD2. This CDR3 spans 16 amino acids. Germline V lookup: CDR1 LNHDA, CDR2 SQIVND (reference sequence). Unmatched junction bases numbered 5, after V lost 9 bases and J lost 1 base. The chain's CDR3 is CASRLAGGPAKNIQYF. CDR3 nucleotide sequence: TGTGCCAGCCGACTAGCGGGGGGGCCGGCCAAAAACATTCAGTACTTC. The full variable domain, completed using reference TRBV19 and TRBJ2-4, is DGGITQSPKYLFRKEGQNVTLSCEQNLNHDAMYWYRQDPGQGLRLIYYSQIVNDFQKGDIAEGYSVSREKKESFPLTVTSAQKNPTAFYLCASRLAGGPAKNIQYFGAGTRLSVL.

This clonotype was seen ten or more times. The V and J genes are TRBV5-1 and TRBJ2-5, with a tentative D call TRBD2 (5 bases). The CDR3 sequence is 14 residues long. Trimming left V 0 bases short and J 2 bases short, with 8 bases between. Germline CDR1 SGHRS, CDR2 YFSETQ. CDR3 amino acids: CASSLVGAQETQYF. The CDR3 nucleotides are TGCGCCAGCAGCTTGGTGGGAGCTCAAGAGACCCAGTACTTC.

The chain links TRBV10-3 to TRBJ2-7; D unclear. The V end lost 6 bases, the J end lost 0 bases, and 12 bases lay between the germline ends. Germline values: CDR1 ENHRY, CDR2 SYGVKD. The CDR3 is made up of 14 amino acids. The CDR3 protein is CAIRYSSGSYEQYF. In DNA form, the CDR3 reads TGTGCCATCAGGTACAGTTCCGGCTCCTACGAGCAGTACTTC.

V usage is TRBV27 and J usage is TRBJ2-1; TRBD2 might be the D (5 bases). Germline assignment: CDR1 MNHEY and CDR2 SMNVEV (reference sequence). The CDR3 spans 16 residues. Trimming removed 7 bases from V and 2 bases from J, with 18 bases in between. The CDR3 coding sequence is TGTGCCAGCAACCAGCGGACTGCGGCGGCCTACAATGAGCAGTTCTTC. Protein: CASNQRTAAAYNEQFF.

The table lists this clonotype with many counts. J is TRBJ2-5 and V is TRBV6-1; 10 bases are shared with TRBD1. CDR3 length equals 13 residues. In germline, CDR1 is MNHNS, CDR2 SASEGT. V lost 6 bases, J lost 5 bases, and 3 bases stayed unmatched. The CDR3 nucleotides read TGTGCCAGCAGCCGGACAGGGGGTGAGACCCAGTACTTC. It translates to CASSRTGGETQYF.

This clonotype has just a few counts. The chain carries TRBV28 and TRBJ2-7; a weak D match, TRBD2 (6 bases). The CDR3 is 14 residues long. The V end was cut by 6 bases, the J end by 4 bases, with 16 bases between. Germline CDR1 is MDHEN and CDR2 is SYDVKM. The CDR3: CASRPPGEAYEQYF. CDR3 nucleotides: TGTGCCAGCAGACCCCCCGGGGAGGCGTACGAGCAGTACTTC.

The chain has TRBV12-3 or TRBV12-4 and TRBJ1-2; no clear D. The CDR3 sequence is 12 residues long. Trimming took 10 bases from V and 3 from J, leaving 12 bases between them. CDR3 region: CATAAGYYGYTF. In DNA form, the CDR3 reads TGTGCCACCGCGGCGGGGTACTATGGCTACACCTTC.

This clonotype was recorded only once. J is TRBJ2-3 and V is TRBV19, with 8 bases identical to TRBD2. Per the germline V gene, CDR1 is LNHDA and CDR2 is SQIVND (reference sequence). With 8 bases clipped from V and 4 bases from J, the junction kept 17 bases outside the gene matches. There are 17 residues in the CDR3. The CDR3 bases are TGTGCCAGTTCCCTAACTGCCTCGGGGGGGCAAGCAGATACGCAGTATTTT. Amino acids: CASSLTASGGQADTQYF.

The rearrangement links TRBV11-1 to TRBJ2-2, with TRBD1 identical over 7 bases. The CDR3 consists of 19 residues. The ends lost 1 base at V and 1 base at J; junction bases unmatched: 12. CDR1 and CDR2 from the germline V gene are SGHAT and FQDESV (reference sequence). The CDR3 nucleotides are TGTGCCAGCAGCTTAGGGACAGGCACCAACTGGGGGAACACCGGGGAGCTGTTTTTT. It is translated as CASSLGTGTNWGNTGELFF.

This clonotype was seen a handful of times. The chain links TRBV7-3 to TRBJ1-1, with D maybe TRBD1 (5 bases). Germline V gene sequence: CDR1 SGHTA, CDR2 FQGTGA. The CDR3 has 13 residues. Trimming stripped 5 bases from V and 1 base from J, with 8 bases between. CDR3 nucleotide sequence: TGTGCCAGCAGCCAACAGGAGAACACTGAAGCTTTCTTT. This sequence encodes CASSQQENTEAFF.

The chain carries TRBV19 and TRBJ1-2; D is unclear. V was cut by 5 bases and J by 8 bases, with 9 bases left in between. CDR1 and CDR2 (germline): LNHDA, SQIVND (reference sequence). The CDR3 is 11 amino acids. The DNA of the CDR3 is TGTGCCAGTAGTGCAGGTGACGGCTACACCTTC. This gives the protein CASSAGDGYTF.

This clonotype was detected ten times or more. The chain has TRBV7-9 and TRBJ1-2, with a weak D call TRBD1 (5 bases). Trimming stripped 1 base from V and 0 bases from J, with 6 bases between. The CDR3 consists of 14 residues. The germline CDR1 and CDR2 sequences are SEHNR and FQNEAQ (reference sequence). For the CDR3, the DNA is TGTGCCAGCAGCTTAGGGGGGGCTAACTATGGCTACACCTTC. Its translation: CASSLGGANYGYTF.

V and J are TRBV2 and TRBJ1-2, with no clear D. V was cut by 6 bases and J by 3 bases, with 14 bases left in between. Germline V gene sequence: CDR1 SNHLY, CDR2 FYNNEI. The CDR3 is 14 amino acids. CDR3 residues: CASSETGVDYGYTF. CDR3 nucleotides: TGTGCCAGCAGCGAAACCGGGGTCGACTATGGCTACACCTTC.

The chain is built from TRBV7-3 and TRBJ1-5; possibly TRBD1 for D (6 bases). Per the germline V gene, CDR1 is SGHTA and CDR2 is FQGTGA. V was trimmed by 5 bases and J by 2 bases, leaving 16 bases between them. The CDR3 consists of 16 residues. Here the CDR3 DNA reads TGTGCCAGCAGCCCAGTTGGGGGCTGGGGCAATCAGCCCCAGCATTTT. This codes for CASSPVGGWGNQPQHF.

This clonotype was recorded at least ten times. This likely comes from a read error, as the CDR3 has no conserved phenylalanine or tryptophan at its end. This chain uses TRBV19 with TRBJ2-1; 10 nucleotides agree with TRBD1. Germline CDR1 LNHDA, CDR2 SQIVND (reference sequence). The CDR3 runs to 13 residues. The J segment lost 9 bases and the V segment lost 7 bases, leaving 6 bases of the junction unmatched. The CDR3 is CASTQTGGIEQFS. In DNA form, the CDR3 reads TGTGCCAGTACGCAGACAGGGGGCATTGAGCAGTTCTCC.

The chain uses TRBV7-9 and TRBJ2-7; D is possibly TRBD1 (5 bases). The CDR3 has 13 amino acids. From germline, CDR1 is SEHNR and CDR2 FQNEAQ (reference sequence). Between the trimmed V and J ends, which lost 8 bases and 0 bases, there was a span of 11 bases. The CDR3 spells CASCGGASYEQYF. The CDR3, as DNA: TGTGCCAGCTGTGGTGGGGCCTCCTACGAGCAGTACTTC.

This clonotype was seen at least ten times. The genes are TRBV5-1 and TRBJ1-2; D possibly corresponds to TRBD1 (5 bases). Germline lookup yields CDR1 SGHRS and CDR2 YFSETQ. The CDR3 has 14 amino acids. V was pared by 4 bases and J by 0 bases, with 10 bases between. In nucleotides, the CDR3 is TGCGCCAGCAGCCCGGACATCTCTAACTATGGCTACACCTTC. Translated, it gives CASSPDISNYGYTF.

Turning to this clonotype: A much bigger clone sits one base away, suggesting this may be a read error. No conserved phenylalanine or tryptophan ends this CDR3, so it is likely a read error. The J gene is TRBJ1-3, the V gene TRBV14, with unresolved D. Between the trimmed V and J ends, which lost 4 bases and 9 bases, there was a span of 10 bases. Looked up from germline, CDR1 is SGHDN and CDR2 is FVKESK. The CDR3 sequence is 12 residues long. The CDR3 bases are TGTGCCAGCAGCCTCTCGTTTAGCACCATATATCTT. Translating gives CASSLSFSTIYL.

The chain joins TRBV7-2 to TRBJ2-5, with D unresolved. The ends were cut back, 5 bases at V and 5 bases at J, with 15 bases in the middle. Germline lookup yields CDR1 SGHTA and CDR2 FQGNSA. This CDR3 spans 14 amino acids. In DNA, the CDR3 is TGTGCCAGCAGCCCCCGACGGATCGGGGAGACCCAGTACTTC. Translating gives CASSPRRIGETQYF.

This clonotype was counted at least ten times. The V and J genes are TRBV14 and TRBJ2-7; tentatively, D is TRBD2 (5 bases). Deletions cut 1 base from V and 7 bases from J, with 11 bases between. The CDR3 is 13 residues long. CDR1 and CDR2 from the germline V gene are SGHDN and FVKESK. The CDR3 protein is CASSQVGVGEQYF. The CDR3 nucleotides are TGTGCCAGCAGCCAAGTCGGGGTCGGGGAGCAGTACTTC.

The chain carries TRBV29-1 and TRBJ2-3, with D possibly matching TRBD2 (7 bases). CDR1 SQVTM and CDR2 ANQGSEA come from the germline V gene. CDR3 length equals 13 residues. V was trimmed by 8 bases and J by 4 bases, leaving 16 bases between them. Here the CDR3 reads CSLFQGRADTQYF. CDR3 coding DNA: TGCAGCTTGTTCCAGGGGAGGGCAGATACGCAGTATTTT.

This clonotype was observed at least ten times. The rearrangement joins TRBV6-2 or TRBV6-3 to TRBJ2-7; TRBD1 or TRBD2 may be the D gene (5 bases each). Trimming removed 2 bases from V and 0 bases from J, with 20 bases in between. Germline V gene sequence: CDR1 MNHEY, CDR2 SVGEGT. The CDR3 runs to 18 residues. The CDR3 protein is CASSYPTGAGRHSYEQYF. The CDR3 coding sequence is TGTGCCAGCAGTTACCCAACCGGGGCAGGGCGCCACTCCTACGAGCAGTACTTC.